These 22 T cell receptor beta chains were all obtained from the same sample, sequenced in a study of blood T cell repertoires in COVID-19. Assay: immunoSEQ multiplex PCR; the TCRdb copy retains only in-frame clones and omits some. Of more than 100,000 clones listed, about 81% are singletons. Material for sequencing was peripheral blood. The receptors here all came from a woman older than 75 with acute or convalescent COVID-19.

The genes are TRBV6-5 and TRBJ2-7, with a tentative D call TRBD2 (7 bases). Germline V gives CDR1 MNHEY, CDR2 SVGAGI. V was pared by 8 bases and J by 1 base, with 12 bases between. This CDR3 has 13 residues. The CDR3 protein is CASGEGGSYEQYF. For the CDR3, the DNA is TGTGCCAGCGGCGAGGGGGGGTCCTACGAGCAGTACTTC.

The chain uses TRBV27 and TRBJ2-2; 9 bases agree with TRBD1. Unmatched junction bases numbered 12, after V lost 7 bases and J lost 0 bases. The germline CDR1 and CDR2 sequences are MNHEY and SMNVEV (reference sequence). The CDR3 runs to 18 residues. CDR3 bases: TGTGCCAGCACCCCCGGGACAGGGCCCTATGCGAACACCGGGGAGCTGTTTTTT. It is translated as CASTPGTGPYANTGELFF.

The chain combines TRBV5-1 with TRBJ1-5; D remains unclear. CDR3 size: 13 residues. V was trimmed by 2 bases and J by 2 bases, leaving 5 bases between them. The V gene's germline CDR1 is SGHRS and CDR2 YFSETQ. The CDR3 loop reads CASSFSGNQPQHF. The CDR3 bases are TGCGCCAGCAGCTTCTCTGGCAATCAGCCCCAGCATTTT.

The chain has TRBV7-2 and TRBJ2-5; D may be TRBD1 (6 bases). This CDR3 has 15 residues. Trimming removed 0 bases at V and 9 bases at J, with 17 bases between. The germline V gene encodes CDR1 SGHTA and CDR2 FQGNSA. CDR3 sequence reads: CASSLAGASMRAQYF. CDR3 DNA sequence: TGTGCCAGCAGCTTAGCGGGGGCCTCGATGCGGGCCCAGTACTTC.

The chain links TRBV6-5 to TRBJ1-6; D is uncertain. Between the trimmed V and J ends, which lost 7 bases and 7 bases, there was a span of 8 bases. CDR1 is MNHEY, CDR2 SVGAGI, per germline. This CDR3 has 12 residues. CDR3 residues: CASTRGNSPLHF. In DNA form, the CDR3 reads TGTGCCAGCACCCGAGGCAATTCACCCCTCCACTTT.

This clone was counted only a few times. CDR3 loop: CASSFQKSYEQYF. For the CDR3, the DNA is TGTGCCAGCAGCTTTCAGAAGTCCTACGAGCAGTACTTC. The V and J genes are TRBV7-2 and TRBJ2-7, with D uncertain. This CDR3 is 13 amino acids long. Trimming cost V 3 bases and J 1 base, with 7 bases left between them. Germline CDR1 SGHTA, CDR2 FQGNSA.

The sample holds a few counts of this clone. This CDR3 reads CASSAAGTGGRKLSGNTIYF. The CDR3 DNA reads as TGTGCCAGTAGTGCCGCCGGGACAGGGGGCAGAAAGCTCTCTGGAAACACCATATATTTT. The chain combines TRBV19 with TRBJ1-3; 12 bases map to TRBD1. The CDR3 runs 20 residues. Per the germline V gene, CDR1 is LNHDA and CDR2 is SQIVND (reference sequence). Trimming took 5 bases from V and 0 from J; bases not matched to a gene: 14.

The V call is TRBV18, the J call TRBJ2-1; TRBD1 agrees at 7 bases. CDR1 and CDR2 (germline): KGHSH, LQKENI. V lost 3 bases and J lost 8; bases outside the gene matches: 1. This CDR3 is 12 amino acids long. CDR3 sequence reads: CASSPQGDEQFF. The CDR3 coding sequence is TGTGCCAGCTCACCTCAGGGGGATGAGCAGTTCTTC.

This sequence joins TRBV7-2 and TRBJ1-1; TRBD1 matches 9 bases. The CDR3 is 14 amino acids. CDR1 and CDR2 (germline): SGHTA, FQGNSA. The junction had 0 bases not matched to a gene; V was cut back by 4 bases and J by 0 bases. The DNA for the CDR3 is TGTGCCAGCAGCTGGGACAGGGTGAACACTGAAGCTTTCTTT. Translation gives CASSWDRVNTEAFF.

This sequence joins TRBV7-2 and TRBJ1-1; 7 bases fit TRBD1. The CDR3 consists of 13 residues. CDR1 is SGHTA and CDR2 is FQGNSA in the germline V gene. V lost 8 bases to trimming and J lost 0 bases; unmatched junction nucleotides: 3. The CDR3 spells CASGQALNTEAFF. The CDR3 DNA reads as TGTGCCAGCGGACAGGCTCTGAACACTGAAGCTTTCTTT.

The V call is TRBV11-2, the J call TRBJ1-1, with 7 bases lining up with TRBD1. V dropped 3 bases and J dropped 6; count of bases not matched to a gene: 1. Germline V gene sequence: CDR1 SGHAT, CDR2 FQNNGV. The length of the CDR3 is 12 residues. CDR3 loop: CASSFGTAEAFF. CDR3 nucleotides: TGTGCCAGCAGCTTCGGGACAGCTGAAGCTTTCTTT.

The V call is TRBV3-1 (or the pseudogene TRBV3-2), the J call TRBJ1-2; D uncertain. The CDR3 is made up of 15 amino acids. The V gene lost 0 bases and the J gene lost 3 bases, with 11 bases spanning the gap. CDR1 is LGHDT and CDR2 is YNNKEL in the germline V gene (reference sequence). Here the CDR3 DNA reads TGTGCCAGCAGCCAAGATAAGGACGGGGACTATGGCTACACCTTC. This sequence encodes CASSQDKDGDYGYTF.

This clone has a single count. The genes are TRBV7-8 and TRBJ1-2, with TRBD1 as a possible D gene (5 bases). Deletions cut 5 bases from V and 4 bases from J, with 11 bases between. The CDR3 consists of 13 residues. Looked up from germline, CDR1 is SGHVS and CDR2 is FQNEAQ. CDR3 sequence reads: CASSPRVGYGYTF. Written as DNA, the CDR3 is TGTGCCAGCAGCCCCAGGGTGGGCTATGGCTACACCTTC.

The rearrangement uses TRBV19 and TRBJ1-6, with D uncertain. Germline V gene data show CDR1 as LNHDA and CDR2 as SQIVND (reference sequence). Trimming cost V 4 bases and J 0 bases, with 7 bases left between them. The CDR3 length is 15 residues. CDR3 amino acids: CASSSRSSYNSPLHF. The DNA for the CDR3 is TGTGCCAGTAGTAGCCGGAGCTCCTATAATTCACCCCTCCACTTT.

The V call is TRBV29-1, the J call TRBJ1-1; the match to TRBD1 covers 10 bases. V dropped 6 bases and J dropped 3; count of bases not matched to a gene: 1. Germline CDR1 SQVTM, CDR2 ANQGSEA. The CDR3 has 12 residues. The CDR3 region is CSVGTGDTEAFF. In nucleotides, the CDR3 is TGCAGCGTCGGGACAGGGGACACTGAAGCTTTCTTT.

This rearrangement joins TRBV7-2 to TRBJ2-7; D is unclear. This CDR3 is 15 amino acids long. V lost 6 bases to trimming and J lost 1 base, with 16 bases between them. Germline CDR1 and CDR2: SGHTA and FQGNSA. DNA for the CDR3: TGTGCCAGCAGTCGAGAGCAGGCCTCTTCCTACGAGCAGTACTTC. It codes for CASSREQASSYEQYF.

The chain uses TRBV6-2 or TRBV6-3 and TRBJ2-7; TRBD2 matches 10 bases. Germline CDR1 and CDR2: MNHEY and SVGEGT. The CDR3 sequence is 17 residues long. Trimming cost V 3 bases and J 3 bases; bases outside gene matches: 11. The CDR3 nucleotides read TGTGCCAGCAGTTATGTAGCGGGAGGACCGCGGGGCTACGAGCAGTACTTC. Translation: CASSYVAGGPRGYEQYF.

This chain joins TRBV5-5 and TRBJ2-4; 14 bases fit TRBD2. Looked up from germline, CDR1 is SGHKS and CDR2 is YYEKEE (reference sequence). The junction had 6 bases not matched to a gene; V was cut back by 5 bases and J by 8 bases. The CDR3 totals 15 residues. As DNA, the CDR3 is TGTGCCAGCAGTAGACTAGCGGGAGGGCCGGACATTCAGTACTTC. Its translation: CASSRLAGGPDIQYF.

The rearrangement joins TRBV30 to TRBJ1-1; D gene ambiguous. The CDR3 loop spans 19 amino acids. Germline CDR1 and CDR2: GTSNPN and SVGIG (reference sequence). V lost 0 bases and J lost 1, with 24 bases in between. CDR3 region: CAWSVLMGKREGENTEAFF. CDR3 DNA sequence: TGTGCCTGGAGTGTACTCATGGGAAAAAGGGAGGGAGAGAACACTGAAGCTTTCTTT.

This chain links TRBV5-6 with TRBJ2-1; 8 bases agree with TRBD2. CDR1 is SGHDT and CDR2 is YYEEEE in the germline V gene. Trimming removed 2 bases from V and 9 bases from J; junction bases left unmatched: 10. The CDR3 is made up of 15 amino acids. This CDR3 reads CASSFGAGGLGEQFF. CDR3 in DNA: TGTGCCAGCAGCTTTGGGGCGGGAGGATTAGGTGAGCAGTTCTTC. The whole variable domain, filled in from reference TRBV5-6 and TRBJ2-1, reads DAGVTQSPTHLIKTRGQQVTLRCSPKSGHDTVSWYQQALGQGPQFIFQYYEEEERQRGNFPDRFSGHQFPNYSSELNVNALLLGDSALYLCASSFGAGGLGEQFFGPGTRLTVL.

The CDR3 DNA sequence: TGTGCCAGCTCAACACGGGGAGGTGACCGTAAGCTCGCTGGGGCCAACGTCCTGACTTTC. Translated: CASSTRGGDRKLAGANVLTF. The rearrangement links TRBV18 to TRBJ2-6, with D perhaps TRBD2 (6 bases). The CDR3 sequence is 20 residues long. Germline CDR1 KGHSH, CDR2 LQKENI. With 5 bases removed from V and 2 bases from J, the gap between germline ends came to 25 bases.

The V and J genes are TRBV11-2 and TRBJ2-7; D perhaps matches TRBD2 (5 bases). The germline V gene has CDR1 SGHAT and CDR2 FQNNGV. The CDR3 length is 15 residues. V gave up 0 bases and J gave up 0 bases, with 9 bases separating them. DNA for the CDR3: TGTGCCAGCAGCTTAGATTTCAGCGGCTCCTACGAGCAGTACTTC. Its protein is CASSLDFSGSYEQYF. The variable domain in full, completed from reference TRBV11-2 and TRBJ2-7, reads EAGVAQSPRYKIIEKRQSVAFWCNPISGHATLYWYQQILGQGPKLLIQFQNNGVVDDSQLPKDRFSAERLKGVDSTLKIQPAKLEDSAVYLCASSLDFSGSYEQYFGPGTRLTVT.